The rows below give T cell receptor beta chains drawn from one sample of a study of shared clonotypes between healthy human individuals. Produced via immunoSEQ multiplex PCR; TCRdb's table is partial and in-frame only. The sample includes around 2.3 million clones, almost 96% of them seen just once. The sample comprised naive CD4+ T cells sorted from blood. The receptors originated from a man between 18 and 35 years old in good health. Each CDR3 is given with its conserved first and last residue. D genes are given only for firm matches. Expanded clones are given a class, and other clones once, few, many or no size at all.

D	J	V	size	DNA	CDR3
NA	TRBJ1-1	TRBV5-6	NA	TGTGCCAGCAGCCCGTCCAGGGTAGGTGAAGCTTTCTTT	CASSPSRVGEAFF
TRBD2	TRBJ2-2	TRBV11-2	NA	TGTGCCAGCAGCTTAGTGCTAGCGGGAGGGCCCGGGGAGCTGTTTTTT	CASSLVLAGGPGELFF
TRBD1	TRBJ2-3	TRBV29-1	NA	TGCAGCGTGAGGGGGACAGCCCTTTTGGATACGCAGTATTTT	CSVRGTALLDTQYF
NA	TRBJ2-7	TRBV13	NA	TGTGCCAGCAGCGCCCCGAGGGACGTTGATGGCGAGCAGTACTTC	CASSAPRDVDGEQYF
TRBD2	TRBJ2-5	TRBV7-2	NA	TGTGCCAGCAGCTTCCGAGTAATGATAGGACTAGCTGCACAAGAGACCCAGTACTTC	CASSFRVMIGLAAQETQYF
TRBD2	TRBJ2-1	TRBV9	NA	TGTGCCAGCAGCGCCGAAATAGCGGGAGGGCCGGGCAATGAGCAGTTCTTC	CASSAEIAGGPGNEQFF
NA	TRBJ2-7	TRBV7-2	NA	TGTGCCAGCAGCGAACCTGTAGTGTATTTCGACGAGCAGTACTTC	CASSEPVVYFDEQYF
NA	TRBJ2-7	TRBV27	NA	TGTGCCAGCAGTCCACCCGGGCCTGCCTACGAGCAGTACTTC	CASSPPGPAYEQYF
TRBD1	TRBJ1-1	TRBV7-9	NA	TGTGCCCTGACGTCCCCACGGGACAGGGCTGCTGAAGCTTTCTTT	CALTSPRDRAAEAFF
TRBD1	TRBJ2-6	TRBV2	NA	TGTGCCAGCAGTGAAAGGCAGGGGGCGACTGGGGCCAACGTCCTGACTTTC	CASSERQGATGANVLTF
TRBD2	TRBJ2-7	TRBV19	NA	TGTGCCAGTAGTCTCGGACTAGCGGGGCCTATAACCTACGAGCAGTACTTC	CASSLGLAGPITYEQYF
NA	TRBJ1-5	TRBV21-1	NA	TGTGCCAGCAGCGGTCGAGACAGGGGCCATCAGCCCCAGCATTTT	CASSGRDRGHQPQHF
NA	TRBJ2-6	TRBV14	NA	TGTGCCAGCAGCCAACCTGGGGCCAACGTCCTGACTTTC	CASSQPGANVLTF
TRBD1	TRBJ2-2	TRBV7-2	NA	TGTGCCAGCAGCTTATCCCGGGACAGGGTGGGCACCGGGGAGCTGTTTTTT	CASSLSRDRVGTGELFF
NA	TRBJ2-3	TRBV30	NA	TGTGCCTGGGGCCGCGTCACAGATACGCAGTATTTT	CAWGRVTDTQYF
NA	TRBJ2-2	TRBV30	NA	TGTGCCTGGGGGGGTATCACCGGGGAGCTGTTTTTT	CAWGGITGELFF
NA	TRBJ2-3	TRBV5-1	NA	TGCGCCAGCAGCTTGGACAGCTACGAGGGGGATACGCAGTATTTT	CASSLDSYEGDTQYF
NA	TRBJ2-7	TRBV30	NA	TGTGCCTGGCAGGGGTCCTACGAGCAGTACTTC	CAWQGSYEQYF
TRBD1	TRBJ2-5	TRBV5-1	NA	TGCGCCAGCAGCTCTGGACAGGGCGAGACCCAGTACTTC	CASSSGQGETQYF
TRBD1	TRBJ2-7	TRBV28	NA	TGTGCCAGCAGTTTTTCGGACAGGGTCTCCCACGAGCAGTACTTC	CASSFSDRVSHEQYF
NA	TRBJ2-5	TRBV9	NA	TGTGCCAGCAGCGCCTCTAGAGTAACAGACCGATGGGCCCAGTACTTC	CASSASRVTDRWAQYF
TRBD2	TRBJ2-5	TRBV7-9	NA	TGTGCCAGCAGGGGTCGGACTAGCGGCCCAGGGGGAGAGACCCAGTACTTC	CASRGRTSGPGGETQYF
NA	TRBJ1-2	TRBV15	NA	TGTGCCACCAGCAGAGATCTGTCAGCCTCGGATGGCTACACCTTC	CATSRDLSASDGYTF
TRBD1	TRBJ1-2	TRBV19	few	TGTGCCAGTAGTACGCGACAGGGGGCTTTTGGCTACACCTTC	CASSTRQGAFGYTF
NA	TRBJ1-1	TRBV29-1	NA	TGCAGCGTTGAGGCCGCGAACACTGAAGCTTTCTTT	CSVEAANTEAFF
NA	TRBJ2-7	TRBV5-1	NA	TGCGCCAGCAGCAACCAGGGAAGAACCTACGAGCAGTACTTC	CASSNQGRTYEQYF
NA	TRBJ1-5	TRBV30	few	TGTGCCTGGAGCAGACTCGATCAGCCCCAGCATTTT	CAWSRLDQPQHF
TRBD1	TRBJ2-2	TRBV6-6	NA	TGTGCCAGCAGTTACACCGAGGGGGCCTCTGGCGGGGAGCTGTTTTTT	CASSYTEGASGGELFF
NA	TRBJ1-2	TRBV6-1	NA	TGTGCCAGCAGTGAAGGGGGAGGTGGCTACACCTTC	CASSEGGGGYTF
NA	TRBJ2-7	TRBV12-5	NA	TGTGCTAGTGGTCCGGAGGGCTACGAGCAGTACTTC	CASGPEGYEQYF
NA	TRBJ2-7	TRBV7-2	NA	TGTGCCAGCAGCTTAGTTTGGACTCCGCAGGGTTACGAGCAGTACTTC	CASSLVWTPQGYEQYF
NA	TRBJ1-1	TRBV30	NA	TGTGCCTACCGGGTGCAGAGGGACACTGAAGCTTTCTTT	CAYRVQRDTEAFF
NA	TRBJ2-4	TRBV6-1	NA	TGTGCCAGCAGGGTAGGACATCTAGCCAAAAACATTCAGTACTTC	CASRVGHLAKNIQYF
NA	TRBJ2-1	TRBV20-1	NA	TGCAGTGCTAGTCCGGGTCACGAGCAGTTCTTC	CSASPGHEQFF
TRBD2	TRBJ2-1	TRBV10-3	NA	TGTGCCATCAGTGCGGCTAGCGGGATCGGTGAGCAGTTCTTC	CAISAASGIGEQFF
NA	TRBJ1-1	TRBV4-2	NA	TGTGCCAGCAGCCAAGTTACAGACCCCTGGGGCACTGAAGCTTTCTTT	CASSQVTDPWGTEAFF
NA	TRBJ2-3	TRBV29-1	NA	TGCAGCGTTGAAACCCCCGGCACAGATACGCAGTATTTT	CSVETPGTDTQYF
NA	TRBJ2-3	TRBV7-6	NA	TGTGCCAGCAGCCCCCGTGGGGCGGGACCATCCCTTAGCGCAGATACGCAGTATTTT	CASSPRGAGPSLSADTQYF
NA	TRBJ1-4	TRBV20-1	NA	TGCAGCCTGAGTTTATATGAAAAACTGTTTTTT	CSLSLYEKLFF
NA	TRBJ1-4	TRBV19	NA	TGTGCCAGTAGTATTGTCGGGAGTACTGAAAAACTGTTTTTT	CASSIVGSTEKLFF
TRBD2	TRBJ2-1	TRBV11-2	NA	TGTGCCAGCAGCCCATGGGGGGGCTCCTACAATGAGCAGTTCTTC	CASSPWGGSYNEQFF
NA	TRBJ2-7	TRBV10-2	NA	TGCGCCAGCGCGCAAGGGATTCCCTACGAGCAGTACTTC	CASAQGIPYEQYF
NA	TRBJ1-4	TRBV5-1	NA	TGCGCCAGCAGCACGTCAACTAATGAAAAACTGTTTTTT	CASSTSTNEKLFF
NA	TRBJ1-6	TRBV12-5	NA	TGTGCTAGTGGCACCGGGACGGGAAATTCACCCCTCCACTTT	CASGTGTGNSPLHF
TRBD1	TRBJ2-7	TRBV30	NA	TGTGCCTGGGAACAGGGGGCATCCTACGAGCAGTACTTC	CAWEQGASYEQYF
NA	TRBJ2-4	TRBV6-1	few	TGTGCCAGCAGTGAATATCTGGGTACAAACATTCAGTACTTC	CASSEYLGTNIQYF
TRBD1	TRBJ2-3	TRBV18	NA	TGTGCCAGCTCACCACAAGACAGGGCTATTCCAGATACGCAGTATTTT	CASSPQDRAIPDTQYF
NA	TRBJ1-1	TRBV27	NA	TGTGCCAGCAGTTTATCGCCCTCGGGGGAAGCTTTCTTT	CASSLSPSGEAFF